This T cell receptor beta chain stems from a study of CD8 T cells in ankylosing spondylitis. Preparation of TCR beta libraries was done by quantitative 5'-RACE with molecular barcodes. TCRdb reanalysed the 5' RACE reads using MiXCR and keeps one entry per CDR3 protein. Of about 250,000 distinct CDR3 sequences detected, roughly a quarter appear once; the ten largest clones hold roughly 0.6%. The study's findings and limits: Made up of roughly 8 highly homologous variants, a TCR beta motif appeared characteristic of ankylosing spondylitis blood. The authors found the disease-linked clones to be CD8+ and relatively rare in peripheral blood.

Turning to this clonotype: Its antigen remains unknown.

The sequencing input was blood, either unsorted or a sorted T cell fraction (not recorded which). The source is a male donor with ankylosing spondylitis or in good health (not recorded which).

The chain's CDR3 is CASSLGSHNEQFF. In DNA form, the CDR3 reads TGTGCCAGCAGCTTAGGGTCTCACAATGAGCAGTTCTTC. The chain employs TRBV7-2 and TRBJ2-1, with D uncertain. Between the trimmed V and J ends, which lost 1 base and 5 bases, there was a span of 6 bases. The CDR3 covers 13 residues. The germline V gene has CDR1 SGHTA and CDR2 FQGNSA.